This TCR beta chain was captured in a study of T cell repertoires in cytomegalovirus infection (dated 2019 in TCRdb). General notes on the study: Donor HLA type was relevant to the analysis, because carriage of CMV infection together with the matching HLA type was indicated by public TCR beta signatures. Here is what the overall study found, with its caveats: Carriers of CMV infection plus the relevant HLA type were discriminated by the cumulative frequency of public TCR beta family members in the study cohort and in an independent approximately 360-donor cohort. The ex vivo response was dominated by HLA-C-restricted CMV-specific TCR beta clonotypes, which also provided the single most frequent clonotype in two of eight donors.

The table lists this clonotype with many counts. Its antigen specificity is not known. The record has no base qualities; no much larger clone is one base away. After removal of 4 bases from V and 4 bases from J, the junction retains 11 bases not matched to a gene. Counted from cysteine to phenylalanine, this CDR3 has 18 amino acids. Only CDR3 DNA remains: 54 bases, in frame from the first base. The reads were generated on an Illumina HiSeq 1500. The raw public reads went through TCRdb reprocessing: fastp at Q25, MiXCR clone calling, in-frame beta chains kept. CDR3 protein duplicates are merged, each entry listing the most common genes and DNA. The sample contains around 170,000 distinct CDR3 sequences, 14% of them found a single time. The ten largest make up roughly 30% of the sample.

The material sequenced was PBMCs. The rearrangement joined TRBV12-3 or TRBV12-4 to TRBJ2-1, and TRBD2 matches 12 of the central bases. This sequence was found in a human donor in good health (CMV status not recorded). Some clones in this sample may be carry-over from other donors' samples. CDR3 reads: CASSSRLAGGFNYNEQFF. The DNA sequence follows: TGTGCCAGCAGTTCTCGCCTAGCGGGGGGGTTTAATTACAATGAGCAGTTCTTC.